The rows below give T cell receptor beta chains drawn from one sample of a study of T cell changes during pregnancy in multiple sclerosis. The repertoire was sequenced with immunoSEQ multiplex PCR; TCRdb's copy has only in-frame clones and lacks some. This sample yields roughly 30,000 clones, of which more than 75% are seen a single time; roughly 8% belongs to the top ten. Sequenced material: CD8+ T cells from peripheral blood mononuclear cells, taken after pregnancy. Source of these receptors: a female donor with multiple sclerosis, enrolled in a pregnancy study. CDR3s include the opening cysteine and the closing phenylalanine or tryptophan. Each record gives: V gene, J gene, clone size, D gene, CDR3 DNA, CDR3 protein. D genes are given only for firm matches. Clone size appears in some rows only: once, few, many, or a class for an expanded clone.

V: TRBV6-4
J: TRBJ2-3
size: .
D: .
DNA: TGTGCCAGCAGTGACGGGGAGGCAGATACGCAGTATTTT
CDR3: CASSDGEADTQYF

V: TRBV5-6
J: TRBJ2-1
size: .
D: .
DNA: TGTGCCAGCAGCTCAACTAATGAGCAGTTCTTC
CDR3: CASSSTNEQFF

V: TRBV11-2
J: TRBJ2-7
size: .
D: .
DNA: TGTGCCAGCAGCTTAGGGGTAGCGGCCGCCTACGAGCAGTACTTC
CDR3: CASSLGVAAAYEQYF

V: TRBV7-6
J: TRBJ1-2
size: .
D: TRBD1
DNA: TGTGCCAGCAGCCTAACCACACAGGGGGTTTATGGCTACACCTTC
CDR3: CASSLTTQGVYGYTF

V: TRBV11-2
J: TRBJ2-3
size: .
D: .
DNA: TGTGCCAGCAGCTTAAGCGGGACATCAGGTGATACGCAGTATTTT
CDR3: CASSLSGTSGDTQYF

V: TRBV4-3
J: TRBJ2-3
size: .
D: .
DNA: TGCGCCAGCAGCCCCTCTATCGGGATTGGGGGCACGGATACGCAGTATTTT
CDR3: CASSPSIGIGGTDTQYF

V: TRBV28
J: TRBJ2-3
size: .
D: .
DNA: TGTGCCAGCAGCTTACTTAGAGACACAGATACGCAGTATTTT
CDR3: CASSLLRDTDTQYF

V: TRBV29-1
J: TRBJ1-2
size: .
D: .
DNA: TGCAGCGTTGGGCAAGGGGGATTATATGGCTACACCTTC
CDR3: CSVGQGGLYGYTF

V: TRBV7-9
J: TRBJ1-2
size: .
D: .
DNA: TGTGCCAGCAGCTCGCCCAGGGACATCAGTGGCTACACCTTC
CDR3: CASSSPRDISGYTF

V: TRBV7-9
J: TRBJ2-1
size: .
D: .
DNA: TGTGCCAGCAGCTCCTGGGGGGGGGCCTCCTACAATGAGCAGTTCTTC
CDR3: CASSSWGGASYNEQFF

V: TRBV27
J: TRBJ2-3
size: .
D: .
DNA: TGTGCCAGCAGTTTTGGTTCAGATCTTTCCACAGATACGCAGTATTTT
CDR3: CASSFGSDLSTDTQYF

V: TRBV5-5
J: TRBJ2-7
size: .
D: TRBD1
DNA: TGTGCCAGCAGCCTCGCAGGGGGCAGCTACGAGCAGTACTTC
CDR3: CASSLAGGSYEQYF

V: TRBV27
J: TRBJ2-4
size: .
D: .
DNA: TGTGCCAGCAGTTTATTGCGTGAGGGACTCAAAAACATTCAGTACTTC
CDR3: CASSLLREGLKNIQYF

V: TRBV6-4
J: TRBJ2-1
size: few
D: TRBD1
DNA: TGTGCCAGCAGTGAAACAGGGGGCTCCTACAATGAGCAGTTCTTC
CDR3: CASSETGGSYNEQFF

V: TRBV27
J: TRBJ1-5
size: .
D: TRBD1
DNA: TGTGCCAGCAGTTGGACAGGGGGGAATCAGCCCCAGCATTTT
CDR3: CASSWTGGNQPQHF

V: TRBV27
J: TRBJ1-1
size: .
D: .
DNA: TGTGCCAGCAGTCCTGAGTTCCAGAACACTGAAGCTTTCTTT
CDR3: CASSPEFQNTEAFF

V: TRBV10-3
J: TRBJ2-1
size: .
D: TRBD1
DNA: TGTGCCATCTCAATTGGCACAGGGGATTACAATGAGCAGTTCTTC
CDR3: CAISIGTGDYNEQFF

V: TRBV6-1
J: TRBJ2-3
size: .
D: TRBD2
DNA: TGTGCCAGCAGTGTCGGACTAGCGGGGGGGGGCACAGATACGCAGTATTTT
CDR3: CASSVGLAGGGTDTQYF

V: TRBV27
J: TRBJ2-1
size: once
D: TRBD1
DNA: TGTGCCAGCAGTTTAATCGGGACAGGGGCCCTCAATGAGCAGTTCTTC
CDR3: CASSLIGTGALNEQFF

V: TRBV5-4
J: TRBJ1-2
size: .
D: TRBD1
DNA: TGTGCCAGCAGCTATGGACAGGATAACTATGGCTACACCTTC
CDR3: CASSYGQDNYGYTF

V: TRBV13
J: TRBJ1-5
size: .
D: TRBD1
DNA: TGTGCCAGCAGCTTAGGACAGGGGGATTATCAGCCCCAGCATTTT
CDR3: CASSLGQGDYQPQHF

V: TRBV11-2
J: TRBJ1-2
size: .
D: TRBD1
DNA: TGTGCCAGCAGCTTAGAAGGATTGGCAGGGGGAGGAGATGGCTACACCTTC
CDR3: CASSLEGLAGGGDGYTF

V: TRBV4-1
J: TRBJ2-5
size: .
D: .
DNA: TGCGCCAGCAGCCAAGACCCAGCCTATGGAGGGGGCCCGTTTGGGACCCAGTACTTC
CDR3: CASSQDPAYGGGPFGTQYF

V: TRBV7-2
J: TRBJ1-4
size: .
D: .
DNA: TGTGCCAGCAGCTTACACACGGAGGGGACTAATGAAAAACTGTTTTTT
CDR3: CASSLHTEGTNEKLFF

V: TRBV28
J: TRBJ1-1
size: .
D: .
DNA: TGTGCCAGCAGTTTTCGGGGACCCTACAGGGCTTTGAACACTGAAGCTTTCTTT
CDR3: CASSFRGPYRALNTEAFF